A selection of T cell receptor beta chains follows, all from one sample in a study of regulatory T cells in long-lasting Graves disease. In TCRdb, the multiplex PCR reads were re-called with MiXCR into one record per CDR3 protein. The sample records over 400,000 distinct CDR3 sequences, 12% to 15% being singletons. Separately, the same data were catalogued under a study of T cells in Graves' hyperthyroidism and ophthalmopathy.

Here the sequenced sample was peripheral blood mononuclear cells (PBMCs), taken at new diagnosis, from a patient treated with antithyroid drugs. Receptors were obtained from a woman between 50 and 59 years old with Graves disease. Each CDR3 is given with its conserved first and last residue. The D gene is left open where the match is weak. Rows give clone size only sometimes, using once, few, many, or a class for an expanded clone.

d_gene	abundance	v_gene	j_gene	CDR3aa	CDR3nt
NA	few	TRBV2	TRBJ2-7	CASKTLGLQQYF	TGTGCCAGCAAGACACTAGGTCTCCAGCAGTACTTC
TRBD1	few	TRBV9	TRBJ2-7	CASSVEGQGEQYF	TGTGCCAGCAGCGTAGAGGGACAGGGCGAGCAGTACTTC
NA	few	TRBV9	TRBJ2-3	CASSVVARSSTDTQYF	TGTGCCAGCAGCGTAGTCGCCAGATCTAGCACAGATACGCAGTATTTT
TRBD1	many	TRBV6-2/TRBV6-3	TRBJ2-5	CASSYTRTGKATQYF	TGTGCCAGCAGTTACACAAGGACAGGGAAAGCGACCCAGTACTTC
NA	many	TRBV10-1	TRBJ2-1	CASSEPSVGEQFF	TGCGCCAGCAGTGAGCCGTCTGTCGGTGAGCAGTTCTTC
TRBD2	many	TRBV18	TRBJ2-3	CASSPGRERGTDTQYF	TGTGCCAGCTCACCTGGGCGGGAGAGGGGCACAGATACGCAGTATTTT
TRBD2	many	TRBV10-1	TRBJ2-1	CASSGSGTSGRTDEQFF	TGCGCCAGCAGTGGGTCCGGGACTAGCGGGAGGACGGATGAGCAGTTCTTC
TRBD1	NA	TRBV3-1	TRBJ2-7	CASSHGTGGLYEQYF	TGTGCCAGCAGCCATGGGACAGGGGGGCTCTACGAGCAGTACTTC
TRBD1	many	TRBV28	TRBJ2-4	CASSLQGANIQYF	TGTGCCAGCAGCCTCCAGGGGGCAAACATTCAGTACTTC
TRBD2	NA	TRBV20-1	TRBJ2-1	CSARTGTRIYNEQFF	TGCAGTGCTAGGACCGGGACTAGGATCTACAATGAGCAGTTCTTC
NA	NA	TRBV7-2	TRBJ1-2	CASSLNRLNYGYTF	TGTGCCAGCAGCTTAAATCGACTTAACTATGGCTACACCTTC
TRBD1	NA	TRBV5-1	TRBJ1-2	CASSLGRTGGEGYTF	TGCGCCAGCAGCTTGGGGCGGACAGGGGGCGAGGGCTACACCTTC
NA	NA	TRBV27	TRBJ2-2	CASSLSMSGELFF	TGTGCCAGCAGTTTATCTATGTCCGGGGAGCTGTTTTTT
TRBD2	many	TRBV20-1	TRBJ2-3	CSAGLAGGAITDTQYF	TGCAGTGCCGGACTAGCGGGAGGGGCGATCACAGATACGCAGTATTTT
NA	many	TRBV27	TRBJ2-2	CASSLRGAGSTGELFF	TGTGCCAGCAGTCTTCGGGGGGCCGGGAGCACCGGGGAGCTGTTTTTT
NA	many	TRBV28	TRBJ2-7	CASRRDHRAYEQYF	TGTGCCAGCAGGAGAGATCACCGGGCCTACGAGCAGTACTTC
TRBD1	few	TRBV20-1	TRBJ1-1	CSPQGAALMGTEAFF	TGCAGTCCTCAGGGGGCGGCCCTTATGGGCACTGAAGCTTTCTTT
TRBD1	NA	TRBV19	TRBJ1-5	CASSIEAGGGQPQHF	TGTGCCAGTAGTATAGAGGCAGGGGGCGGACAGCCCCAGCATTTT
NA	NA	TRBV18	TRBJ2-2	CASSPQEEAIGVTGELFF	TGTGCCAGCTCCCCGCAGGAGGAGGCTATTGGTGTCACCGGGGAGCTGTTTTTT
TRBD2	many	TRBV7-3	TRBJ2-1	CASSPELAGANEQFF	TGTGCCAGCAGCCCTGAACTAGCGGGAGCAAATGAGCAGTTCTTC
TRBD1	many	TRBV6-1	TRBJ1-4	CASSTIDGTGGAREKLFF	TGTGCCAGCAGTACGATCGACGGGACAGGGGGCGCTAGGGAAAAACTGTTTTTT
NA	many	TRBV7-9	TRBJ2-1	CASSSSQLVGWQFF	TGTGCCAGCTCCAGCAGTCAACTAGTTGGGTGGCAGTTCTTC
NA	once	TRBV6-9	TRBJ2-7	CASSYGGTRGSYEQYF	TGTGCCAGCAGTTACGGAGGGACTCGGGGCTCCTACGAGCAGTACTTC
TRBD1	many	TRBV11-2	TRBJ2-7	CASSFTDGTGSSYEQYF	TGTGCCAGCAGCTTTACGGACGGGACAGGGAGCTCCTACGAGCAGTACTTC
NA	many	TRBV24-1	TRBJ2-5	CATSETAYLQETQYF	TGTGCCACCAGTGAAACAGCCTACTTGCAAGAGACCCAGTACTTC
TRBD1	NA	TRBV19	TRBJ2-7	CASSIDRGPYEQYF	TGTGCCAGTAGTATTGACAGGGGGCCGTACGAGCAGTACTTC
TRBD1	few	TRBV7-9	TRBJ1-1	CASSDWAGGDMNTEAFF	TGTGCCAGCAGCGATTGGGCAGGGGGCGATATGAACACTGAAGCTTTCTTT
NA	few	TRBV18	TRBJ1-1	CASSPLIRVGTEAFF	TGTGCCAGCTCACCTTTAATTAGGGTTGGCACTGAAGCTTTCTTT
TRBD1	NA	TRBV28	TRBJ1-4	CASSRVQGAPNEKLFF	TGTGCCAGCAGTCGGGTACAGGGGGCACCTAATGAAAAACTGTTTTTT
TRBD1	many	TRBV12-5	TRBJ2-2	CASGLPYPGTGEATGLINTGELFF	TGTGCTAGTGGTTTGCCCTACCCCGGGACAGGAGAGGCTACCGGGCTTATAAACACCGGGGAGCTGTTTTTT
TRBD1	many	TRBV7-9	TRBJ1-2	CASREQGAGGYTF	TGTGCCAGCAGGGAACAGGGGGCAGGTGGCTACACCTTC
TRBD1	many	TRBV6-2/TRBV6-3	TRBJ2-5	CASSYPTGTGQETQYF	TGTGCCAGCAGTTATCCGACCGGGACAGGCCAAGAGACCCAGTACTTC
NA	many	TRBV11-2	TRBJ2-5	CASSLGLQETQYF	TGTGCCAGCAGCTTAGGCCTCCAAGAGACCCAGTACTTC
TRBD2	few	TRBV7-2	TRBJ2-1	CASSFRLAGGFYNEQFF	TGTGCCAGCAGCTTTCGACTAGCGGGAGGCTTCTACAATGAGCAGTTCTTC
TRBD1	many	TRBV30	TRBJ2-2	CAWSSGGNTGELFF	TGTGCCTGGAGTTCAGGGGGGAACACCGGGGAGCTGTTTTTT
TRBD1	many	TRBV28	TRBJ2-5	CASSDRDREETQYF	TGTGCCAGCAGTGATCGGGACAGGGAAGAGACCCAGTACTTC
TRBD2	many	TRBV20-1	TRBJ2-3	CSASPTSGSVVDTQYF	TGCAGTGCTAGCCCGACTAGCGGGAGTGTGGTCGATACGCAGTATTTT
NA	many	TRBV10-3	TRBJ2-5	CAIARATQETQYF	TGTGCCATCGCCAGGGCTACCCAAGAGACCCAGTACTTC
NA	many	TRBV2	TRBJ2-7	CASKITYEQYF	TGTGCCAGCAAGATCACCTACGAGCAGTACTTC
TRBD1	NA	TRBV10-3	TRBJ2-5	CAISERLGQGETQYF	TGTGCCATCAGTGAGAGACTAGGACAGGGAGAGACCCAGTACTTC